The present TCR beta chain was sequenced within a study of blood T cell repertoires in COVID-19. About the study: Samples came from the United States, Italy and Spain, spanning acute and convalescent COVID-19.

J was trimmed by 2 bases and V by 8 bases; bases with no gene match: 5. This CDR3 comprises 13 residues. CDR1 and CDR2 from the germline V gene are MDHEN and SYDVKM. Original analysis: From reference gene primer amplification, estimates of nucleated cell counts were derived. Here immunoSEQ multiplex PCR was the method, and the copy in TCRdb shows in-frame clones only, minus some. The D gene and trimming were derived from the DNA, and the V and J assignments and clone size from that table. Of 50,000 to 70,000 clones in the sample, over 70% are singletons; the top ten hold 4.9%. The sample consisted of peripheral blood. This chain uses TRBV28 with TRBJ2-7; 8 bases map to TRBD1. The sequence was collected from a human donor in a cohort sampled during active COVID-19. The CDR3 sequence: CASRGQGPYEQYF. CDR3 coding DNA: TGTGCCAGCCGAGGACAGGGACCCTACGAGCAGTACTTC.